This T cell receptor (beta chain) was identified in a study of metastatic and nonmetastatic thyroid tumors. Study context: Blood and tumor or nodule tissue repertoires from malignant and benign thyroid patients were compared. Study outcomes and limitations: Malignant tumors reportedly showed significantly higher TCR beta diversity than benign nodules in both blood and tumor.

The CDR3 totals 15 residues. From germline, CDR1 is MNHEY and CDR2 SMNVEV (reference sequence). V shed 3 bases and J 9 bases; nucleotides not matched to a gene: 11. Before thyroid surgery, none of the patients had received any treatment. Regarding this clone: Its antigen is not known.

In the source study's methods: CDR3 differences across clinicopathological groups were used to build a distant-metastasis classifier for papillary thyroid cancer. TCRdb re-called the PCR reads through MiXCR. The V and J calls, along with clone size, are taken from TCRdb and not from the paper's own processing. The sample holds 20,000 to 25,000 clones; 22% are singletons and the top ten take about 12%. J is TRBJ2-1 and V is TRBV27; 7 positions agree with TRBD1. This TCR derives from a female donor with papillary thyroid cancer or a benign thyroid nodule (not recorded which). Some clones in this sample may be carry-over from other donors' samples. Source material: tumor tissue. The DNA for the CDR3 is TGTGCCAGCAGTTTCCCCCGGGAAGGGGGCAGTGAGCAGTTCTTC. Amino acids: CASSFPREGGSEQFF.